In this sample, the clone carrying this T cell receptor beta chain turned up a few times. This sample stems from a study of healthy donors' naive CD4 and CD8 T cells. Trimming cost V 3 bases and J 2 bases, with 4 bases left between them. The CDR3 covers 11 residues. From germline, CDR1 is SQVTM and CDR2 ANQGSEA. A linear amplification protocol produced the TCR libraries from about 0.45 ug of total RNA. Each CDR3 protein is one row after TCRdb ran MiXCR on the reads. This table holds about 180,000 distinct CDR3 sequences, around three quarters found once. The receptor was derived from a pool of human donors in good health; the sample pools cells from several healthy donors. V is TRBV29-1 and J is TRBJ1-1, with D unclear. The sample consisted of naive CD4+ and CD8+ T cells sorted from blood, pooled from several donors. CDR3 in amino acids: CSVESNTEAFF. Written as DNA, the CDR3 is TGCAGCGTTGAGAGCAACACTGAAGCTTTCTTT. Together with reference TRBV29-1 and TRBJ1-1, the CDR3 gives the full variable domain: SAVISQKPSRDICQRGTSLTIQCQVDSQVTMMFWYRQQPGQSLTLIATANQGSEATYESGFVIDKFPISRPNLTFSTLTVSNMSPEDSSIYLCSVESNTEAFFGQGTRLTVV.